A single sample is the source of the 11 T cell receptor beta chains below, sequenced in a study of Graves' ophthalmopathy and Graves' hyperthyroidism. TCR beta CDR3 amplification used RNA transcripts. An initial RT-PCR round employing HTBI primers preceded a second-round multiplex PCR. TCRdb recomputed calls from the multiplex PCR reads with MiXCR, one row per CDR3 protein. Of over a million distinct CDR3 sequences in the sample, roughly two fifths were seen once. The specimen sequenced was peripheral blood or thyroid tissue (not recorded which). These receptors were obtained from an adult man with Graves' hyperthyroidism.

The rearrangement links TRBV25-1 to TRBJ1-2; TRBD1 might be the D (6 bases). The germline gives CDR1 MGHDK, CDR2 SYGVNS. This CDR3 is 16 amino acids long. Trimming removed 1 base at V and 7 bases at J, with 19 bases between. In nucleotides, the CDR3 is TGTGCCAGCAGTGAATTATTGGGCAGGGGCAGTAGTGGCTACACCTTC. Translated, it gives CASSELLGRGSSGYTF.

Notes on this clonotype: The junction does not match germline at one end; this may be a read error. The rearrangement links TRBV7-2 to TRBJ2-7; TRBD1 is a possible D gene (6 bases). The CDR3 loop spans 17 amino acids. Germline-derived CDR1 and CDR2 are SGHTA and FQGNSA. CDR3 protein: CASSQDSTGQSSYEQYF. The CDR3 DNA sequence: TGCGCCAGCAGCCAAGATTCTACCGGACAGAGTTCCTACGAGCAGTACTTC. Complete variable domain (other parts from reference TRBV7-2 and TRBJ2-7): GAGVSQSPSNKVTEKGKDVELRCDPISGHTALYWYRQSLGQGLEFLIYFQGNSAPDKSGLPSDRFSAERTGGSVSTLTIQRTQQEDSAVYLCASSQDSTGQSSYEQYFGPGTRLTVT.

The chain employs TRBV5-1 and TRBJ1-1; 9 bases match TRBD1. The V gene end was trimmed by 3 bases and the J gene end by 9 bases; junction bases not matched to a gene: 12. This CDR3 is built from 15 residues. Germline loops: CDR1 SGHRS, CDR2 YFSETQ. CDR3 coding DNA: TGCGCCAGCAGCTCACGGACAGGGGTTGAGTCGCAAGCTTTCTTT. Its protein is CASSSRTGVESQAFF. Variable domain in full (rest from reference TRBV5-1 and TRBJ1-1): KAGVTQTPRYLIKTRGQQVTLSCSPISGHRSVSWYQQTPGQGLQFLFEYFSETQRNKGNFPGRFSGRQFSNSRSEMNVSTLELGDSALYLCASSSRTGVESQAFFGQGTRLTVV.

For the CDR3, the DNA is TGTGCCAGCAGGGGTACTAGGGGCACCGGGGAGCTGTTTTTT. Translating it yields CASRGTRGTGELFF. This chain uses TRBV6-2 or TRBV6-3 with TRBJ2-2, with D possibly being TRBD1 or TRBD2 (5 bases each). Trimming stripped 6 bases from V and 4 bases from J, with 12 bases between. Germline V lookup: CDR1 MNHEY, CDR2 SVGEGT. This CDR3 is 14 amino acids long.

This clonotype was seen more than once but under ten times. The J gene is TRBJ1-5, the V gene TRBV19; possibly TRBD1 for D (6 bases). Germline CDR1 reads LNHDA; CDR2 reads SQIVND (reference sequence). Trimming cost V 7 bases and J 6 bases, with 16 bases left between them. The CDR3 has 14 residues. Written as DNA, the CDR3 is TGTGCCAGTAAACCCAACGGGGGCGTTCAGCCCCAGCATTTT. Protein product: CASKPNGGVQPQHF.

There are a few counts of this clonotype. V gene TRBV14 combines with J gene TRBJ1-3; 7 bases align to TRBD1. Germline CDR1 is SGHDN and CDR2 is FVKESK. The CDR3 runs 15 residues. V lost 0 bases and J lost 2; bases outside the gene matches: 1. The CDR3 protein is CASSQEGTAGNTIYF. The CDR3 nucleotides are TGTGCCAGCAGCCAAGAGGGGACAGCTGGAAACACCATATATTTT.

This clonotype was counted only a few times. The V and J genes are TRBV12-3 or TRBV12-4 and TRBJ1-1; TRBD1 matches 7 bases. The length of the CDR3 is 15 residues. The V gene end was trimmed by 5 bases and the J gene end by 3 bases; junction bases not matched to a gene: 9. The CDR3 is CASSQQGHRDTEAFF. The CDR3 DNA reads as TGTGCCAGCAGTCAACAGGGGCATCGGGACACTGAAGCTTTCTTT.

At least ten counts were recorded for this clonotype. The V call is TRBV7-8, the J call TRBJ2-7; D unresolved. This CDR3 has 14 amino acids. Trimming took 2 bases from V and 4 from J, leaving 12 bases between them. Per germline, CDR1 SGHVS and CDR2 FQNEAQ. CDR3 region: CASSLYNSIYEQYF. CDR3 sequence (DNA): TGTGCCAGCAGCTTATACAACAGCATATACGAGCAGTACTTC.

This clonotype was picked up many times. Compared with germline, one end of the junction differs, possibly owing to a read error. The chain couples TRBV12-3 or TRBV12-4 to TRBJ2-7; D perhaps matches TRBD2 (5 bases). The CDR3 totals 14 residues. The CDR3 nucleotides read TGTGCCAGCAGCTTAGAGGGAATCGGCTACGAGCAGTACTTC. Translated, it gives CASSLEGIGYEQYF.

The rearrangement links TRBV2 to TRBJ1-6; TRBD1 might be the D (6 bases). The CDR3 totals 15 residues. V was clipped by 6 bases and J by 8 bases, with 17 bases between them. The germline gives CDR1 SNHLY, CDR2 FYNNEI. The CDR3 coding sequence is TGTGCCAGCAGCACGACAGGATCTGCGTATTCACCCCTCCACTTT. This translates into CASSTTGSAYSPLHF.

This clonotype came up a few times. For the CDR3, the DNA is TGTGCCAGGGCGGCTACTAGCGGCGATTTTGGCACCGGGGAGCTGTTTTTT. Protein product: CARAATSGDFGTGELFF. This rearrangement joins TRBV7-3 to TRBJ2-2, with 8 bases that match TRBD2. Germline V gene data show CDR1 as SGHTA and CDR2 as FQGTGA. This CDR3 is 17 amino acids long. After removal of 9 bases from V and 4 bases from J, the junction contained 16 bases not matched to a gene.